Following are 27 T cell receptor beta chains from one sample sequenced in a study of vaccination effects on CD4 cells after COVID-19. Antigens of these TCRs are unknown. The method was immunoSEQ multiplex PCR; TCRdb's version includes in-frame clones alone and lacks a portion of them. Counted here are fewer than 70,000 clones, under 90% occurring once; the ten biggest clones make up approximately 12%. ViraFEST assay sequencing came after antigen-specific CD4+ T cells were expanded with viral peptide pools. Culture proceeded for under twelve days, and CD4+ T cells were then isolated. In the vaccine recipients, nucleocapsid antibodies were negative and there was no prior SARS-CoV-2 infection. Sequenced material: CD4+ T cells from PBMCs cultured with SARS-CoV-2 spike peptides, taken before COVID-19 vaccination. These receptors all stem from a human donor who received a COVID-19 vaccine.

The chain is built from TRBV12-5 and TRBJ1-6; TRBD1 matches at 8 bases. The CDR3 spans 16 residues. Germline V CDR1 and CDR2: LGHNT, FRNRAP. Unmatched junction bases numbered 2, after V lost 4 bases and J lost 0 bases. The CDR3, as DNA: TGTGCTAGTGGTTCCGGGACAGGCTCCTATAATTCACCCCTCCACTTT. It is translated as CASGSGTGSYNSPLHF.

The genes are TRBV9 and TRBJ1-5; no clear D gene. The CDR3 sequence is 14 residues long. Germline CDR1 is SGDLS and CDR2 is YYNGEE. V was trimmed by 3 bases and J by 2 bases, leaving 9 bases between them. CDR3 DNA sequence: TGTGCCAGCAGCGCCCAGCCGGGCAATCAGCCCCAGCATTTT. Its protein is CASSAQPGNQPQHF. Supplemented by reference TRBV9 and TRBJ1-5, the full variable domain reads DSGVTQTPKHLITATGQRVTLRCSPRSGDLSVYWYQQSLDQGLQFLIQYYNGEERAKGNILERFSAQQFPDLHSELNLSSLELGDSALYFCASSAQPGNQPQHFGDGTRLSIL.

V usage is TRBV5-1 and J usage is TRBJ2-6; 9 nucleotides agree with TRBD1. The V gene's germline CDR1 is SGHRS and CDR2 YFSETQ. V gave up 4 bases and J gave up 4 bases; unmatched junction bases: 12. The CDR3 is 18 amino acids. The CDR3 bases are TGCGCCAGCAGCCGAAGTCCCGGGACAGGGTCCGGGGCCAACGTCCTGACTTTC. Amino acids: CASSRSPGTGSGANVLTF.

The chain couples TRBV19 to TRBJ2-1, with 9 bases that match TRBD2. V trimming: 11 bases; J trimming: 1 base; junction bases outside the gene matches: 3. CDR1 is LNHDA and CDR2 is SQIVND in the germline V gene (reference sequence). This CDR3 spans 13 amino acids. CDR3 coding DNA: TGTGCCGCGAGCGGGGGGTCCTACAATGAGCAGTTCTTC. Translating it yields CAASGGSYNEQFF.

The chain recombines TRBV24-1 with TRBJ2-2; unclear D gene. Deletions cut 4 bases from V and 4 bases from J, with 18 bases between. CDR3 length equals 17 residues. The germline gives CDR1 KGHDR, CDR2 SFDVKD. Written as DNA, the CDR3 is TGTGCCACCAGTGACACACAGCGCGACCTGGGCACCGGGGAGCTGTTTTTT. Translating it yields CATSDTQRDLGTGELFF.

V gene TRBV5-8 combines with J gene TRBJ2-5; TRBD1 matches 10 bases. Per the germline V gene, CDR1 is SGHTS and CDR2 is YDEGEE. There are 14 residues in the CDR3. Trimming cost V 4 bases and J 5 bases; bases outside gene matches: 5. The CDR3 DNA follows: TGTGCCAGCAGCCCGGGGACAGGGGTGGAGACCCAGTACTTC. This encodes CASSPGTGVETQYF.

This rearrangement joins TRBV2 to TRBJ1-4; 8 positions agree with TRBD1. The CDR3 contains 15 residues. Looked up from germline, CDR1 is SNHLY and CDR2 is FYNNEI. Unmatched junction bases numbered 7, after V lost 5 bases and J lost 5 bases. The CDR3 nucleotides are TGTGCCAGCAGTACCCAGGGGGCTGCCAATGAAAAACTGTTTTTT. It encodes CASSTQGAANEKLFF.

The V call is TRBV2, the J call TRBJ1-1; D ambiguous. This CDR3 has 12 amino acids. Trimming left V 7 bases short and J 5 bases short, with 11 bases between. In germline, CDR1 is SNHLY, CDR2 FYNNEI. The CDR3 reads CASNLRVTEAFF. CDR3 coding DNA: TGTGCCAGCAACCTACGGGTGACTGAAGCTTTCTTT.

The genes are TRBV6-5 and TRBJ1-5; 7 nucleotides agree with TRBD1. Looked up from germline, CDR1 is MNHEY and CDR2 is SVGAGI. The CDR3 contains 15 residues. V trimming: 5 bases; J trimming: 6 bases; junction bases outside the gene matches: 10. CDR3 residues: CASSHRDRAFQPQHF. CDR3 DNA: TGTGCCAGCAGTCACCGGGACAGAGCCTTTCAGCCCCAGCATTTT.

This chain uses TRBV19 with TRBJ2-3; D unresolved. The germline gives CDR1 LNHDA, CDR2 SQIVND (reference sequence). Trimming shortened V by 3 bases and J by 2 bases, and 9 bases separated the two germline ends. This CDR3 spans 14 amino acids. As DNA, the CDR3 is TGTGCCAGTAGTATTTCGGCCGACACAGATACGCAGTATTTT. It is translated as CASSISADTDTQYF.

This clone has just a few counts. The gene calls are TRBV7-3 and TRBJ1-2; tentatively, D is TRBD1 (6 bases). With 10 bases removed from V and 8 bases from J, the gap between germline ends came to 23 bases. Germline V gene lookup returns CDR1 SGHTA and CDR2 FQGTGA. This CDR3 has 14 residues. DNA for the CDR3: TGTGCCAACCCGGGGGGGCGGACCTTTAGGGGCTACACCTTC. Its translation is CANPGGRTFRGYTF.

A single count supports this clone. This chain joins TRBV11-2 and TRBJ2-1; TRBD2 might be the D (6 bases). V shed 3 bases and J shed 3 bases, with 6 bases lying between them. In germline, CDR1 is SGHAT, CDR2 FQNNGV. This CDR3 is 13 amino acids long. The CDR3 DNA follows: TGTGCCAGCAGCTTCGGGGGCTACAATGAGCAGTTCTTC. Translated, it gives CASSFGGYNEQFF.

The gene calls are TRBV2 and TRBJ2-1, with D tentatively TRBD1 or TRBD2 (5 bases each). CDR3 length: 15 amino acids. Trimming cost V 4 bases and J 5 bases, with 15 bases left between them. Germline CDR1 reads SNHLY; CDR2 reads FYNNEI. The CDR3 loop reads CASSGGFREHNEQFF. CDR3 bases: TGTGCCAGCAGTGGGGGGTTCCGCGAACACAATGAGCAGTTCTTC.

The rearrangement joins TRBV7-2 to TRBJ2-1, with TRBD2 matching over 12 bases. With 10 bases clipped from V and 6 bases from J, the junction kept 10 bases outside the gene matches. The germline V gene has CDR1 SGHTA and CDR2 FQGNSA. The CDR3 has 15 amino acids. The CDR3 reads CATSPTLAGGNEQFF. In DNA, the CDR3 is TGTGCCACCTCCCCCACACTAGCGGGGGGCAATGAGCAGTTCTTC.

This clone was counted once. The V call is TRBV19, the J call TRBJ1-1; no clear D gene. The CDR3 loop spans 14 amino acids. The germline V gene encodes CDR1 LNHDA and CDR2 SQIVND (reference sequence). V dropped 7 bases and J dropped 5 bases, with 17 bases sitting between them. For the CDR3, the DNA is TGTGCCAGTATTCCCGGACCCCCAAAGACTGAAGCTTTCTTT. Residues: CASIPGPPKTEAFF.

The chain recombines TRBV6-6 with TRBJ2-2, with unresolved D. V lost 7 bases and J lost 2, with 8 bases in between. Germline-derived CDR1 and CDR2 are MNHNY and SVGAGI (reference sequence). The CDR3 consists of 13 residues. CDR3 sequence reads: CASTGDNTGELFF. The CDR3 coding sequence is TGTGCCAGCACCGGAGATAACACCGGGGAGCTGTTTTTT.

The chain recombines TRBV28 with TRBJ1-4; the match to TRBD1 covers 8 bases. This CDR3 is built from 15 residues. CDR1 and CDR2 from the germline V gene are MDHEN and SYDVKM. Trimming at V came to 2 bases and at J to 6 bases, leaving 5 bases not matched to a gene. The CDR3 sequence is CASSLAGGGYEKLFF. CDR3 sequence (DNA): TGTGCCAGCAGTTTAGCAGGGGGCGGATATGAAAAACTGTTTTTT.

This clone was detected once. This chain uses TRBV5-1 with TRBJ2-1; TRBD1 agrees at 8 bases. The length of the CDR3 is 15 residues. Germline assignment: CDR1 SGHRS and CDR2 YFSETQ. Trimming cost V 4 bases and J 1 base; bases outside gene matches: 4. CDR3 bases: TGCGCCAGCAGCCGCGGGACAGGTTCCTACAATGAGCAGTTCTTC. This translates into CASSRGTGSYNEQFF. Looking up the rest from reference TRBV5-1 and TRBJ2-1 gives the full variable domain: KAGVTQTPRYLIKTRGQQVTLSCSPISGHRSVSWYQQTPGQGLQFLFEYFSETQRNKGNFPGRFSGRQFSNSRSEMNVSTLELGDSALYLCASSRGTGSYNEQFFGPGTRLTVL.

V gene TRBV5-5 combines with J gene TRBJ2-7; no reliable D call. The CDR3 length is 12 residues. Between the trimmed V and J ends, which lost 4 bases and 4 bases, there was a span of 9 bases. CDR1 SGHKS and CDR2 YYEKEE come from the germline V gene (reference sequence). CDR3 region: CASSLSDYEQYV. CDR3 bases: TGTGCCAGCAGCCTAAGCGATTACGAGCAGTACGTC.

The chain couples TRBV11-2 to TRBJ2-3, with D possibly being TRBD1 or TRBD2 (5 bases each). The CDR3 extends over 15 amino acids. CDR1 SGHAT and CDR2 FQNNGV come from the germline V gene. With 5 bases removed from V and 1 base from J, the gap between germline ends came to 13 bases. In nucleotides, the CDR3 is TGTGCCAGCAGCCTAGTGTGGGACGGCACAGATACGCAGTATTTT. Amino acids: CASSLVWDGTDTQYF.

This chain links TRBV6-5 with TRBJ2-7; D is ambiguous. In germline, CDR1 is MNHEY, CDR2 SVGAGI. This CDR3 has 13 amino acids. Deletions cut 6 bases from V and 8 bases from J, with 17 bases between. The CDR3 region is CASRANDGRQQYV. DNA for the CDR3: TGTGCCAGCAGAGCCAACGATGGAAGACAGCAGTACGTC.

The rearrangement uses TRBV9 and TRBJ2-1; 13 bases line up with TRBD2. The CDR3 loop spans 18 amino acids. Germline V gene lookup returns CDR1 SGDLS and CDR2 YYNGEE. J lost 9 bases, V lost 0 bases, and 12 bases had no gene match. The CDR3 coding sequence is TGTGCCAGCAGCGTAGGTCCCCTACTAGCGGGGGGGCAGGGTGAGCAGTTCTTC. Its protein is CASSVGPLLAGGQGEQFF.

This rearrangement joins TRBV30 to TRBJ2-2; TRBD1 might be the D (6 bases). The CDR3 covers 15 residues. Trimming removed 3 bases at V and 3 bases at J, with 14 bases between. Germline V gene data show CDR1 as GTSNPN and CDR2 as SVGIG (reference sequence). The CDR3 nucleotides are TGTGCCTGGAGGGTGGGGGCTGTGGACACCGGGGAGCTGTTTTTT. It translates to CAWRVGAVDTGELFF.

V usage is TRBV6-2 or TRBV6-3 and J usage is TRBJ1-1; TRBD1 might be the D (6 bases). Trimming shortened V by 2 bases and J by 5 bases, and 21 bases separated the two germline ends. Germline-derived CDR1 and CDR2 are MNHEY and SVGEGT. The CDR3 is 17 amino acids. As DNA, the CDR3 is TGTGCCAGCAGTTACCCCTTGACTCGCGGGGGCGGGACTGAAGCTTTCTTT. Translated, it gives CASSYPLTRGGGTEAFF.

V usage is TRBV7-9 and J usage is TRBJ2-2; TRBD1 matches at 7 bases. The junction had 3 bases not matched to a gene; V was cut back by 1 base and J by 4 bases. CDR3 length: 15 residues. Germline V CDR1 and CDR2: SEHNR, FQNEAQ (reference sequence). The CDR3 DNA sequence: TGTGCCAGCAGCTTAGTACAGGGGATCACCGGGGAGCTGTTTTTT. This translates into CASSLVQGITGELFF.

The rearrangement joins TRBV2 to TRBJ2-7; 7 bases map to TRBD2. After removal of 7 bases from V and 6 bases from J, the junction contained 15 bases not matched to a gene. Germline V lookup: CDR1 SNHLY, CDR2 FYNNEI. This CDR3 has 15 amino acids. CDR3 bases: TGTGCCAGCACCCCCACTCGGGGGGTATTCTCCGAGCAGTACGTC. This translates into CASTPTRGVFSEQYV.

V and J are TRBV2 and TRBJ2-7, with no clear D. CDR1 and CDR2 from the germline V gene are SNHLY and FYNNEI. Trimming cost V 6 bases and J 3 bases, with 3 bases left between them. The CDR3 contains 10 residues. The CDR3 DNA reads TGTGCCAGCAGATTCTACGAGCAGTACGTC. Translating gives CASRFYEQYV.